A selection of T cell receptor beta chains follows, all from one sample in a study of cytomegalovirus exposure and HLA in healthy donors. The protocol was immunoSEQ multiplex PCR, while the TCRdb copy is restricted to in-frame clones and leaves out a portion. The data hold about 100,000 clones, with approximately 73% observed a single time. Sequenced: PBMCs. These receptors were taken from a woman between 50 and 59 years old in good health and CMV-seropositive. Both conserved end residues are part of each CDR3. The D gene is left open where the match is weak. Not every row has a clone size; where given, it reads once, few, many or a size class.

J: TRBJ2-5
size: .
V: TRBV19
D: TRBD1
DNA: TGTGCCAGTAGTATTAGGGGGACAGGGAAGGACGAGACCCAGTACTTC
CDR3: CASSIRGTGKDETQYF

J: TRBJ2-2
size: .
V: TRBV7-9
D: .
DNA: TGTGCCAGCAGCTTAATAGGGAGCGCCGGGGAGCTGTTTTTT
CDR3: CASSLIGSAGELFF

J: TRBJ2-5
size: .
V: TRBV7-7
D: TRBD2
DNA: TGTGCTAGCAGCTTCGGTCAAGTTATCCAACGACGCGCTAGCGGGGGCGAGACCCAGTACTTC
CDR3: CASSFGQVIQRRASGGETQYF

J: TRBJ2-7
size: .
V: TRBV6-5
D: .
DNA: TGTGCCAGCAACAACGGGTTTACTACCTACGAGCAGTACTTC
CDR3: CASNNGFTTYEQYF

J: TRBJ2-4
size: .
V: TRBV19
D: .
DNA: TGTGCCAGTAGTATGGTCGGGCAGGGAAACATTCAGTACTTC
CDR3: CASSMVGQGNIQYF

J: TRBJ2-2
size: .
V: TRBV29-1
D: .
DNA: TGCAGCGTTTCAACCGGGGAGCTGTTTTTT
CDR3: CSVSTGELFF

J: TRBJ2-1
size: .
V: TRBV10-1
D: TRBD2
DNA: TGCGCCAGCAGTGAGGGGACTAGTGATGAGCAGTTCTTC
CDR3: CASSEGTSDEQFF

J: TRBJ1-5
size: .
V: TRBV6-5
D: TRBD1
DNA: TGTGCCAGCAGTTACTCAGGGGGCAAGCCCCAGCATTTT
CDR3: CASSYSGGKPQHF

J: TRBJ2-1
size: .
V: TRBV29-1
D: TRBD2
DNA: TGCAGCGTCTCGAGCGGGGGGGCGGGGAAAAACAATGAGCGGTTCTTC
CDR3: CSVSSGGAGKNNERFF

J: TRBJ2-3
size: .
V: TRBV27
D: .
DNA: TGTGCCAGCAGTTTATCGGGGCAGGCCACAGATACGCAGTATTTT
CDR3: CASSLSGQATDTQYF

J: TRBJ2-7
size: .
V: TRBV16
D: TRBD2
DNA: TGTGCCAGCAGCCAAGGAAGACCGGGACTAGCGAGAAACTACGAGCAGTACTTC
CDR3: CASSQGRPGLARNYEQYF

J: TRBJ2-7
size: .
V: TRBV6-6
D: .
DNA: TGTGCCAGCAGTTACTCCAACAGGGCACGGGACGAGCAGTACTTC
CDR3: CASSYSNRARDEQYF

J: TRBJ1-1
size: .
V: TRBV7-2
D: .
DNA: TGTGCCAGCAGTTCTCAGCGACTCGCGAACACTGAAGCTTTCTTT
CDR3: CASSSQRLANTEAFF

J: TRBJ2-7
size: .
V: TRBV6-1
D: TRBD2
DNA: TGTGCCAGCAGTGAACTGGCAGGGACGGGAGGCTACGAGCAGTACTTC
CDR3: CASSELAGTGGYEQYF

J: TRBJ1-4
size: .
V: TRBV30
D: .
DNA: TGTGCCTGGAGGGGTCCCCAGAGGGCTAATGAAAAACTGTTTTTT
CDR3: CAWRGPQRANEKLFF

J: TRBJ1-1
size: .
V: TRBV10-3
D: TRBD1
DNA: TGTGCCATCAGCCGAACAGGGGACGAAAGGGCTTTCTTT
CDR3: CAISRTGDERAFF

J: TRBJ1-1
size: few
V: TRBV5-1
D: TRBD1
DNA: TGCGCCAGCAGCCTTGACAGGGGGCAAACTGAAGCTTTCTTT
CDR3: CASSLDRGQTEAFF

J: TRBJ2-7
size: .
V: TRBV7-8
D: TRBD1
DNA: TGTGCCAGCAGCCACGCCCTCTTCGGACAGGGAAGCGAGCAGTACTTC
CDR3: CASSHALFGQGSEQYF

J: TRBJ1-1
size: .
V: TRBV10-3
D: .
DNA: TGTGCCATCAGTGAGGACAGAAACACTGAAGCTTTCTTT
CDR3: CAISEDRNTEAFF

J: TRBJ1-1
size: .
V: TRBV27
D: .
DNA: TGTGCCAGCAGTAGACAGACGAACACTGAAGCTTTCTTT
CDR3: CASSRQTNTEAFF

J: TRBJ2-5
size: .
V: TRBV2
D: .
DNA: TGTGCCAGCATCCAACCCGCGGGGACCCAAGAGACCCAGTACTTC
CDR3: CASIQPAGTQETQYF

J: TRBJ2-1
size: .
V: TRBV7-2
D: .
DNA: TGTGCCAGCAGCCCGGCGGACAGATACAATGAGCAGTTCTTC
CDR3: CASSPADRYNEQFF

J: TRBJ2-7
size: .
V: TRBV6-6
D: .
DNA: TGTGCCAGCAGTTTCGGCCCGGTCGAGACGGGGTACGAGCAGTACTTC
CDR3: CASSFGPVETGYEQYF

J: TRBJ2-1
size: .
V: TRBV9
D: TRBD2
DNA: TGTGCCTCGGGAACCGCGGGGGAGGGCAATGAGCAGTTCTTC
CDR3: CASGTAGEGNEQFF

J: TRBJ2-5
size: .
V: TRBV6-6
D: .
DNA: TGTGCCAGCAGAGACGGTATCAGGGATAGGCAAGAGACCCAGTACTTC
CDR3: CASRDGIRDRQETQYF

J: TRBJ1-4
size: once
V: TRBV30
D: TRBD1
DNA: TGTGCCTGGAGCGCCGACAGGGTCGGTTTAAATGAAAAACTGTTTTTT
CDR3: CAWSADRVGLNEKLFF